A single sample gave rise to the 21 T cell receptor beta chains below, sequenced in a study of PD-1 blockade in classical Hodgkin lymphoma. Libraries were prepared by immunoSEQ multiplex PCR; TCRdb keeps only in-frame clonotypes and omits some of them. This repertoire shows more than 85,000 clones, 80% to 95% found once; its top ten account for over 2%. In every patient, relapse followed autologous stem cell transplantation, while exposure to brentuximab vedotin differed. Sequencing was performed on peripheral blood mononuclear cells (PBMCs), taken before the second cycle of nivolumab. Receptor source: a human donor with classical Hodgkin lymphoma.

This clone showed up just once. This rearrangement joins TRBV18 to TRBJ1-4; D is unresolved. V was clipped by 1 base and J by 1 base, with 4 bases between them. The germline gives CDR1 KGHSH, CDR2 LQKENI. The CDR3 sequence is 14 residues long. In nucleotides, the CDR3 is TGTGCCAGCTCACCACGGGTAACTAATGAAAAACTGTTTTTT. Protein product: CASSPRVTNEKLFF.

The chain combines TRBV9 with TRBJ1-1; 12 bases match TRBD1. CDR1 and CDR2 (germline): SGDLS, YYNGEE. The CDR3 totals 13 residues. The J segment lost 11 bases and the V segment lost 2 bases, leaving 4 bases of the junction unmatched. CDR3 nucleotides: TGTGCCAGCAGCGTGGGGACAGGGGGCGCGGCTTTCTTT. Translation gives CASSVGTGGAAFF.

As DNA, the CDR3 is TGTGCCAGCAGCTTCGGCATCTATCTACGTTCCTACGAGCAGTACTTC. This translates into CASSFGIYLRSYEQYF. The chain recombines TRBV5-6 with TRBJ2-7; D uncertain. Germline CDR1 is SGHDT and CDR2 is YYEEEE. The CDR3 spans 16 residues. The V gene lost 2 bases and the J gene lost 1 base, with 16 bases spanning the gap.

CDR3 sequence reads: CASSLNAIQETQYF. For the CDR3, the DNA is TGTGCCAGCAGTTTAAATGCGATCCAAGAGACCCAGTACTTC. This chain links TRBV28 with TRBJ2-5; D unclear. Deletions cut 2 bases from V and 1 base from J, with 8 bases between. This CDR3 comprises 14 residues. Germline lookup yields CDR1 MDHEN and CDR2 SYDVKM. The whole variable domain, remainder taken from reference TRBV28 and TRBJ2-5, is DVKVTQSSRYLVKRTGEKVFLECVQDMDHENMFWYRQDPGLGLRLIYFSYDVKMKEKGDIPEGYSVSREKKERFSLILESASTNQTSMYLCASSLNAIQETQYFGPGTRLLVL.

J is TRBJ1-2 and V is TRBV28; 7 nucleotides match TRBD1. Germline V gene sequence: CDR1 MDHEN, CDR2 SYDVKM. The ends lost 1 base at V and 6 bases at J; junction bases unmatched: 11. The CDR3 extends over 16 amino acids. CDR3 residues: CASSLYIMAGGNGYTF. DNA of the CDR3: TGTGCCAGCAGTTTATATATAATGGCAGGGGGAAATGGCTACACCTTC.

This chain uses TRBV9 with TRBJ2-3; D is possibly TRBD2 (6 bases). In germline, CDR1 is SGDLS, CDR2 YYNGEE. This CDR3 comprises 15 residues. The ends were cut back, 0 bases at V and 3 bases at J, with 11 bases in the middle. CDR3 DNA: TGTGCCAGCAGCGTAGGGGTAGGGAGGACAGATACGCAGTATTTT. As protein: CASSVGVGRTDTQYF.

This chain links TRBV28 with TRBJ1-3, with D perhaps matching TRBD1 (6 bases). The V and J ends lost 5 bases and 4 bases respectively, with 12 bases between them. Germline lookup yields CDR1 MDHEN and CDR2 SYDVKM. This CDR3 spans 14 amino acids. CDR3 sequence reads: CASSHRVYGNTIYF. The CDR3 DNA reads TGTGCCAGCAGTCACAGGGTTTACGGAAACACCATATATTTT.

The chain is built from TRBV21-1 and TRBJ1-2; the DNA was not compared with TRBD1, the D call given in the table. TRBV21-1 is shown as a pseudogene. The CDR3 is made up of 15 amino acids. The CDR3 spells CASSNPAQANYGYTF. The CDR3 bases are TGTGCCAGCAGCAATCCGGCGCAGGCGAACTATGGCTACACCTTC.

CDR3 DNA sequence: TGTGCCAGCAGCTTAGGCAACAGGGGTGGATACGAGCAGTACTTC. Amino acid sequence: CASSLGNRGGYEQYF. This sequence joins TRBV11-2 and TRBJ2-7; TRBD1 agrees at 7 bases. J gave up 4 bases and V 1 base, and 7 bases lay outside the gene matches. The germline gives CDR1 SGHAT, CDR2 FQNNGV. The CDR3 has 15 amino acids.

The CDR3 sequence: CASSLVGTGAEKLFF. The CDR3 DNA is TGTGCCAGCAGCTTGGTAGGGACAGGGGCTGAAAAACTGTTTTTT. The rearrangement links TRBV5-7 to TRBJ1-4; 10 positions agree with TRBD1. TRBV5-7 is treated as an ORF (open reading frame) with a function not yet certain. V lost 0 bases, J lost 7 bases, and 3 bases stayed unmatched. This CDR3 spans 15 amino acids.

The chain is built from TRBV27 and TRBJ2-1, with D perhaps matching TRBD2 (5 bases). Per the germline V gene, CDR1 is MNHEY and CDR2 is SMNVEV (reference sequence). Trimming removed 8 bases at V and 10 bases at J, with 12 bases between. This CDR3 is built from 11 residues. The CDR3 loop reads CASSTAGEQFF. CDR3 in DNA: TGTGCCAGCTCCACGGCGGGCGAGCAGTTCTTC.

The chain carries TRBV6-5 and TRBJ2-3, with 7 bases that match TRBD1. The trim removed 0 bases at V and 2 bases at J, leaving 5 bases unmatched. The CDR3 is made up of 16 amino acids. Germline assignment: CDR1 MNHEY and CDR2 SVGAGI. As DNA, the CDR3 is TGTGCCAGCAGTTACTCTTGGGACAGAGACACAGATACGCAGTATTTT. It codes for CASSYSWDRDTDTQYF.

The chain combines TRBV21-1 with TRBJ1-5. TRBV21-1 is termed a pseudogene. CDR3 size: 17 residues. In DNA form, the CDR3 reads TGTGCCAGCAGCAACCCGGGGCAAGTCATAGGCAATCAGCCCCAGCATTTT. Amino acid sequence: CASSNPGQVIGNQPQHF.

The V and J genes are TRBV11-3 and TRBJ2-1; D tentatively reads TRBD1 or TRBD2 (7 bases each). The germline gives CDR1 SGHNT, CDR2 YENEEA. The germline V and J ends were trimmed by 5 bases and 9 bases, with 14 bases remaining between them. The length of the CDR3 is 13 residues. The CDR3 nucleotides read TGTGCCAGCAGCCATACAGGGGAGGGTGAGCAGTTCTTC. It codes for CASSHTGEGEQFF.

This clone was found a few times. The CDR3 protein is CASSLLGRGRVNTEAFF. CDR3 sequence (DNA): TGTGCCAGCAGTTTATTGGGAAGGGGCAGGGTGAACACTGAAGCTTTCTTT. This chain links TRBV28 with TRBJ1-1; TRBD1 is a possible D gene (5 bases). The CDR3 sequence is 17 residues long. In germline, CDR1 is MDHEN, CDR2 SYDVKM. V lost 1 base to trimming and J lost 0 bases, with 15 bases between them.

The rearrangement joins TRBV21-1 to TRBJ1-1; TRBD1 reflects the table's D call only, with no check against the DNA. TRBV21-1 constitutes a pseudogene. The CDR3 has 22 residues. The CDR3 here is CASSITGGTGESTGLGNTEAFF. The CDR3 coding sequence is TGTGCCAGCAGCATTACTGGGGGGACAGGGGAATCGACCGGGTTAGGGAACACTGAAGCTTTCTTT.

The rearrangement joins TRBV21-1 to TRBJ1-5; TRBD1 was called by the table and not checked on the DNA. TRBV21-1 is a listed pseudogene. The CDR3 totals 17 residues. CDR3 sequence (DNA): TGTGCCAGCAGCAGACAGGGTACCCTCGGTAGCAATCAGCCCCAGCATTTT. Translated, it gives CASSRQGTLGSNQPQHF.

V and J are TRBV11-1 and TRBJ1-1; 8 nucleotides agree with TRBD1. CDR1 is SGHAT, CDR2 FQDESV, per germline (reference sequence). The CDR3 has 13 residues. The V segment lost 5 bases and the J segment 7 bases; nucleotides outside the gene matches: 6. CDR3 sequence reads: CASSTGQGREAFF. CDR3 coding DNA: TGTGCCAGCAGCACAGGACAGGGCCGTGAAGCTTTCTTT.

The chain uses TRBV10-3 and TRBJ2-7; possible D gene TRBD1, 6 bases. Deletions cut 6 bases from V and 0 bases from J, with 21 bases between. Germline assignment: CDR1 ENHRY and CDR2 SYGVKD. This CDR3 has 17 amino acids. Written as DNA, the CDR3 is TGTGCCATCAGCTCGTATTCCGGACAGATAAGCTCCTACGAGCAGTACTTC. This sequence encodes CAISSYSGQISSYEQYF.

The chain joins TRBV7-8 to TRBJ2-7; a possible D gene is TRBD1 (6 bases). There are 13 residues in the CDR3. V was cut by 1 base and J by 4 bases, with 8 bases left in between. The germline CDR1 and CDR2 sequences are SGHVS and FQNEAQ. Here the CDR3 reads CASSLGTEYEQYF. Written as DNA, the CDR3 is TGTGCCAGCAGCTTAGGGACAGAATACGAGCAGTACTTC.

V and J are TRBV10-2 and TRBJ1-1; 8 nucleotides line up with TRBD1. V lost 8 bases and J lost 8; bases outside the gene matches: 7. The germline V gene encodes CDR1 WSHSY and CDR2 SAAADI. The CDR3 consists of 12 residues. CDR3 in amino acids: CASLGGQAEAFF. CDR3 nucleotide sequence: TGCGCCAGCCTTGGGGGACAGGCAGAAGCTTTCTTT.